This note documents a single T cell receptor beta chain sequence. The antigen remains undetermined. In germline, CDR1 is MGHRA, CDR2 YSYEKL. Deletions cut 0 bases from V and 6 bases from J, with 9 bases between. The CDR3 runs to 13 residues. TCRdb's table, derived via immunoSEQ multiplex PCR, lists solely in-frame clones and lacks some. In the table there are more than 1,200,000 clones, approximately 98.5% of which are singletons. These data originate in a study of shared clonotypes between healthy human individuals. General study results and limits: Investigators expected sequencing depth to affect clonotype sharing among donors.

The chain links TRBV4-1 to TRBJ2-7; tentatively, D is TRBD2 (6 bases). Sequencing was performed on naive CD4+ T cells sorted from blood. Stated subset: CD45RA+ positively selected. The sequence was collected from a young man in good health. CDR3 region: CASSQERRAEQYF. The CDR3 nucleotides are TGCGCCAGCAGCCAAGAGCGGAGGGCCGAGCAGTACTTC.